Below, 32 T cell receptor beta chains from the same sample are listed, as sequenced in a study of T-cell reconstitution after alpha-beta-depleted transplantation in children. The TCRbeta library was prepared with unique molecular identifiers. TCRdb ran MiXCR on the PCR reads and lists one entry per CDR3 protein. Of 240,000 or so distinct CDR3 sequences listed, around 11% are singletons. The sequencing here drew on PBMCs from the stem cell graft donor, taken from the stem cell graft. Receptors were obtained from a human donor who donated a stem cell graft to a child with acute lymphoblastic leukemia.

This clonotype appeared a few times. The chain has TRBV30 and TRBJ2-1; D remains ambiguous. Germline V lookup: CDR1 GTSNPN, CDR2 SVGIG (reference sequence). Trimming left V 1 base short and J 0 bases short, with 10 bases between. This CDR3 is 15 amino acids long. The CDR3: CAWSGGRASYNEQFF. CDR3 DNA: TGTGCCTGGAGTGGAGGACGAGCCTCCTACAATGAGCAGTTCTTC.

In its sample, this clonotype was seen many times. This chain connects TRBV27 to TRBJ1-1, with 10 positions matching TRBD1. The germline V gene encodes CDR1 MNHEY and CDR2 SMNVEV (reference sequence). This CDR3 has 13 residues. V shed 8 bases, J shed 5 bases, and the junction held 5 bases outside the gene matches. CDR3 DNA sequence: TGTGCCAGCGGAGGGACAGGGGTTACTGAAGCTTTCTTT. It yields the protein CASGGTGVTEAFF.

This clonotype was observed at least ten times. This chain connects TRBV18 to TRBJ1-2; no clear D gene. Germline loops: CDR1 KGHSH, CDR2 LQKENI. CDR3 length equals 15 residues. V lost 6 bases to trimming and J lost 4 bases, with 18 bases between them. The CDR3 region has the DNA TGTGCCAGCTCGCCTAGGCCAGACCCACTCTATGGCTACACCTTC. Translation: CASSPRPDPLYGYTF.

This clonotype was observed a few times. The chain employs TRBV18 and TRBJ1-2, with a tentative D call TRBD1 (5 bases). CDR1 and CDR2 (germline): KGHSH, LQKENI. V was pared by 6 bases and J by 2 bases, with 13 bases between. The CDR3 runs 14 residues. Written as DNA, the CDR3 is TGTGCCAGCTCGCTAGGACAACTCAACTATGGCTACACCTTC. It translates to CASSLGQLNYGYTF.

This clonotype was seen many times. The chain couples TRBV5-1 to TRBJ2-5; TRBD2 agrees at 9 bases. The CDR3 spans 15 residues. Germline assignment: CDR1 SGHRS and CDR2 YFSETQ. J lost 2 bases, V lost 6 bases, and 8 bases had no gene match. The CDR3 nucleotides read TGCGCCAGCACCCTTGAGAGCGGGAGGCAAGAGACCCAGTACTTC. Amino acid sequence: CASTLESGRQETQYF.

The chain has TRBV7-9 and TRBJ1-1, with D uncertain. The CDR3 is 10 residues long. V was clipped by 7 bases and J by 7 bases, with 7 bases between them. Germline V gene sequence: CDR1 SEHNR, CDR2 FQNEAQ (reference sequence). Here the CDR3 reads CASTYVEAFF. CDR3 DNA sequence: TGTGCCAGCACTTATGTTGAAGCTTTCTTT.

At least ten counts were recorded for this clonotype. CDR3 nucleotides: TGTGCCAGCAGCTTAGCCGGGACAGGGTGGAATGAGCAGTTCTTC. Its translation: CASSLAGTGWNEQFF. The rearrangement uses TRBV7-2 and TRBJ2-1; 9 bases agree with TRBD1. V shed 0 bases, J shed 7 bases, and the junction held 4 bases outside the gene matches. The CDR3 has 15 amino acids. Germline CDR1 is SGHTA and CDR2 is FQGNSA.

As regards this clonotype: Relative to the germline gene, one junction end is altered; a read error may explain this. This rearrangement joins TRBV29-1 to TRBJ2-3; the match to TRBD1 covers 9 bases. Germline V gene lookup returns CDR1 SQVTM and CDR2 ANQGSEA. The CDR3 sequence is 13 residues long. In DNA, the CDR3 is TGCAGCGTTATCACAGGGGGCACGGATACGCAGTATTTT. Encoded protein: CSVITGGTDTQYF.

The CDR3 nucleotides read TGTGCCAGCTCACCACGGGACAGGGATTATGGCTACACCTTC. Encoded protein: CASSPRDRDYGYTF. The chain couples TRBV18 to TRBJ1-2; 9 nucleotides line up with TRBD1. With 1 base clipped from V and 5 bases from J, the junction kept 2 bases outside the gene matches. Looked up from germline, CDR1 is KGHSH and CDR2 is LQKENI. The CDR3 has 14 amino acids.

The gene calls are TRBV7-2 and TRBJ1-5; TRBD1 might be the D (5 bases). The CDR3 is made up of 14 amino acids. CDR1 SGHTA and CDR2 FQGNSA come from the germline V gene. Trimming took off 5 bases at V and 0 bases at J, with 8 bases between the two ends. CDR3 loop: CASSIGVSNQPQHF. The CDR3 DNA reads TGTGCCAGCAGCATAGGGGTTAGCAATCAGCCCCAGCATTTT.

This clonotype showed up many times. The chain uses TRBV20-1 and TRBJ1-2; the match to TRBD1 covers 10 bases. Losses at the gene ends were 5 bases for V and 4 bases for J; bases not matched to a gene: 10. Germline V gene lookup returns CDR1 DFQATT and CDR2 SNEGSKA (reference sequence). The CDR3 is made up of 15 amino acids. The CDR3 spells CSARSPTGGGYGYTF. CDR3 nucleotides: TGCAGTGCTCGATCTCCGACAGGGGGCGGCTATGGCTACACCTTC.

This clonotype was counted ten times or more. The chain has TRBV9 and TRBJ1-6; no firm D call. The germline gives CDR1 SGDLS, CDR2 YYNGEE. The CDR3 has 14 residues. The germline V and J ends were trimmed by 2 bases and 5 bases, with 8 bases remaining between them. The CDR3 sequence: CASSVGSDNSPLHF. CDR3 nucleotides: TGTGCCAGCAGCGTGGGAAGCGATAATTCACCCCTCCACTTT.

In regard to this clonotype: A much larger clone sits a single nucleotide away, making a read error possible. CDR3 amino acids: CATSRATGRASYNEQFF. DNA for the CDR3: TGTGCCACCAGCCGAGCGACAGGGAGGGCCTCCTACAATGAGCAGTTCTTC. The chain recombines TRBV7-9 with TRBJ2-1; D is perhaps TRBD1 or TRBD2 (7 bases each). Looked up from germline, CDR1 is SEHNR and CDR2 is FQNEAQ (reference sequence). CDR3 length equals 17 residues.

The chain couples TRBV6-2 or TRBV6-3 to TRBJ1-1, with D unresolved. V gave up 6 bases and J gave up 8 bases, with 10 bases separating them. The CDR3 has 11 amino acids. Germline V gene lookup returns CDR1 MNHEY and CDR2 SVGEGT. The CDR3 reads CASRWIGEAFF. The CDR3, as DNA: TGTGCCAGCAGGTGGATTGGGGAAGCTTTCTTT.

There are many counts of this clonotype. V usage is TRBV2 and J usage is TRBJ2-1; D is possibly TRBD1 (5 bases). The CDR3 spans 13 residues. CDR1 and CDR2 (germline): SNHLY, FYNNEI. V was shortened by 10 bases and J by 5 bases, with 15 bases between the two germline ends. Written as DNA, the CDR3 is TGTGCCACTCAGTTGGACACGGACAATGAGCAGTTCTTC. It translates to CATQLDTDNEQFF.

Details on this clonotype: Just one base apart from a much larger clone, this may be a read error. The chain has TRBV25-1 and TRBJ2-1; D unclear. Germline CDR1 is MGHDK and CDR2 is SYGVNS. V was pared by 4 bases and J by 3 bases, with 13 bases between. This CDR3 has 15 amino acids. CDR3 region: CASSVGRMGYNEQFF. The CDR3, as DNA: TGTGCCAGCAGTGTCGGGCGAATGGGCTACAATGAGCAGTTCTTC.

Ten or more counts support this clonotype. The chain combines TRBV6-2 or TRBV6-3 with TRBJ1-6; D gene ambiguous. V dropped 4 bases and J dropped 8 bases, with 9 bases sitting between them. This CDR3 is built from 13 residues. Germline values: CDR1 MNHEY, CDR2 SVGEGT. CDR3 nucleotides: TGTGCCAGCAGTTTGGACCTTCATTCACCCCTCCACTTT. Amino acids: CASSLDLHSPLHF.

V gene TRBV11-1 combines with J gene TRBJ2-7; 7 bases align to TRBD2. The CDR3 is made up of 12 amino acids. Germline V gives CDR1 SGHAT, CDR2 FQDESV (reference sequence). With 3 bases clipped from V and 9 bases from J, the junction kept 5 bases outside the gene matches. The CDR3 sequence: CASSFPAGVQYF. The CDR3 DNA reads TGTGCCAGCAGCTTTCCTGCGGGAGTGCAGTACTTC. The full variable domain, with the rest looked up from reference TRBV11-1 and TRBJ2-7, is EAEVAQSPRYKITEKSQAVAFWCDPISGHATLYWYRQILGQGPELLVQFQDESVVDDSQLPKDRFSAERLKGVDSTLKIQPAELGDSAMYLCASSFPAGVQYFGPGTRLTVT.

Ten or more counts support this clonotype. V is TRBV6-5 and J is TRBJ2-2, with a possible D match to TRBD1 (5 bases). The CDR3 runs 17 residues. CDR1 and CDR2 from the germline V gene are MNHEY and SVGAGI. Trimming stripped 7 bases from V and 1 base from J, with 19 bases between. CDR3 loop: CASTGRAHHLNTGELFF. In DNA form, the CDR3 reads TGTGCCAGCACCGGCAGGGCCCACCATTTGAACACCGGGGAGCTGTTTTTT.

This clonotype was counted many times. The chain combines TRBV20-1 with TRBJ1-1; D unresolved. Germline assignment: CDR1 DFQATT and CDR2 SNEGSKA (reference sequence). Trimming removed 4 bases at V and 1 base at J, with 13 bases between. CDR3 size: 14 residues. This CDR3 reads CSAMIRKRNTEAFF. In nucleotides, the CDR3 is TGCAGTGCTATGATACGGAAGAGGAACACTGAAGCTTTCTTT.

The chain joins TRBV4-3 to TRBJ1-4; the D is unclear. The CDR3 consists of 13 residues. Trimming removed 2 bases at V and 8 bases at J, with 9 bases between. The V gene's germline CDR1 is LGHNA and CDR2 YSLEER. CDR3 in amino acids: CASSQWREEKLFF. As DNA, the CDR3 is TGCGCCAGCAGCCAATGGAGGGAAGAAAAACTGTTTTTT.

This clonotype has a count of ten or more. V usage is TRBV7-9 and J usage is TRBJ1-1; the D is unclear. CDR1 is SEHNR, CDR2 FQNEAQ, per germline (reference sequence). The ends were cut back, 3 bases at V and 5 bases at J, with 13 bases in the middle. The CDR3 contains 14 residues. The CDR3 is CASSFHAVGTEAFF. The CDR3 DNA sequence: TGTGCCAGCAGCTTCCACGCCGTGGGGACTGAAGCTTTCTTT. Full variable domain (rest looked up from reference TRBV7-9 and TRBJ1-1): DTGVSQNPRHKITKRGQNVTFRCDPISEHNRLYWYRQTLGQGPEFLTYFQNEAQLEKSRLLSDRFSAERPKGSFSTLEIQRTEQGDSAMYLCASSFHAVGTEAFFGQGTRLTVV.

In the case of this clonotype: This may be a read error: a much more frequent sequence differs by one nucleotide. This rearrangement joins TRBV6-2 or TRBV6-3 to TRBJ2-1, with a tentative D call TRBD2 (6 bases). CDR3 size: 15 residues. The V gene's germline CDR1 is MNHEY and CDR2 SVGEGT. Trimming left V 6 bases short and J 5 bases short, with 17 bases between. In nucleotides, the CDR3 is TGTGCCAGCAGGAGGGCGGCGGGGATTCACAATGAGCAGTTCTTC. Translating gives CASRRAAGIHNEQFF.

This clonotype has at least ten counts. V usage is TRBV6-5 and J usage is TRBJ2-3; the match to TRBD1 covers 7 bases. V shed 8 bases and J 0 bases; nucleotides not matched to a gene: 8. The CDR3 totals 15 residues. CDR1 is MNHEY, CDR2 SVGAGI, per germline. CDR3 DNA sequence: TGTGCCAGCTTACCGGACAGGAGAAGCACAGATACGCAGTATTTT. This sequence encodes CASLPDRRSTDTQYF.

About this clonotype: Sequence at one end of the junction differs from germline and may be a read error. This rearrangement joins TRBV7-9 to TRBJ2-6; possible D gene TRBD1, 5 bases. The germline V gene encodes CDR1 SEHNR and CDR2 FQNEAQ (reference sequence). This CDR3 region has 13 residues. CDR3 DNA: TGTGCCAGCAGCCACTCTGGGGCCAACGGCCTGACTTTC. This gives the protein CASSHSGANGLTF.

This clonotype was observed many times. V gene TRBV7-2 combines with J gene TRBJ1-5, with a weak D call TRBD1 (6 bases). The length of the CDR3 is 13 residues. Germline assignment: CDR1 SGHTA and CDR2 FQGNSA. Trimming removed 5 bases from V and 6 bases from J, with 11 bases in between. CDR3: CASSLQGSQPQHF. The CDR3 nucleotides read TGTGCCAGCAGCCTACAGGGTAGTCAGCCCCAGCATTTT.

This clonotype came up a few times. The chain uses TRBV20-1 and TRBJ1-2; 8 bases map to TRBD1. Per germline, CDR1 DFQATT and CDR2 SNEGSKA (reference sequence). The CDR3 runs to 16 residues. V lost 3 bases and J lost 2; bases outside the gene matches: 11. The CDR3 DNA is TGCAGTGCTAGGAAAGACCCGAGACAGGGGAACTATGGCTACACCTTC. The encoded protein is CSARKDPRQGNYGYTF.

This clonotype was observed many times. CDR3 nucleotide sequence: TGTGCCAGCAGTTTGGGGGGTGCGGGGCAGTACTTC. Translating gives CASSLGGAGQYF. The rearrangement links TRBV12-3 or TRBV12-4 to TRBJ2-7; a weak D match, TRBD2 (6 bases). CDR3 size: 12 residues. V was trimmed by 3 bases and J by 9 bases, leaving 12 bases between them.

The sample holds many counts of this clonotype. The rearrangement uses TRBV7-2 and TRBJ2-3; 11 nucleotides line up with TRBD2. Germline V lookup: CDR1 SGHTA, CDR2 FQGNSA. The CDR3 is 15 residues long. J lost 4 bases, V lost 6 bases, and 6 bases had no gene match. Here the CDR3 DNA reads TGTGCCAGCAGAAAACTAGCGGGAGACGCAGATACGCAGTATTTT. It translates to CASRKLAGDADTQYF.

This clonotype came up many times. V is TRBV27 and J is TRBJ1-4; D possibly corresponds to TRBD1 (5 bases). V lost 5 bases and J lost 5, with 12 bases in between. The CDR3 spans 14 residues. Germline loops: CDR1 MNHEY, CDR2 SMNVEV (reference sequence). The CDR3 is CASSRPGGNEKLFF. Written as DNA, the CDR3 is TGTGCCAGCAGTAGGCCGGGGGGAAATGAAAAACTGTTTTTT.

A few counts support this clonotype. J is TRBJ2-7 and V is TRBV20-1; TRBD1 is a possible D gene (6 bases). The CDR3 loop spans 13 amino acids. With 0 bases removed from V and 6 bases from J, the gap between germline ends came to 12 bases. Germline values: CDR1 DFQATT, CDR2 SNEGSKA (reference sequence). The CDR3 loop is CSARDYRAGEQYF. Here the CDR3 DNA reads TGCAGTGCTAGAGACTACAGGGCGGGCGAGCAGTACTTC.

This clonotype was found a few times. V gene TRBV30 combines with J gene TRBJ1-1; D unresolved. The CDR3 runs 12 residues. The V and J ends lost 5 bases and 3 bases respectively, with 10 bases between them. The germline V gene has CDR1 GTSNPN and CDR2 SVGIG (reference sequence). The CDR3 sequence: CAWGPSDTEAFF. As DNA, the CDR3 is TGTGCCTGGGGGCCCTCGGACACTGAAGCTTTCTTT.